This TCR beta chain was captured by sequencing in a study of T cells after yellow fever vaccination. Overall study: Fractions with few cells were prepared using SMART-Seq v4 Ultra Low Input.

Via MiXCR, TCRdb re-called the 5' RACE reads, giving one row per CDR3 protein. In the table there are under 700,000 distinct CDR3 sequences, around a sixth of which are singletons. Germline V gene sequence: CDR1 MNHEY, CDR2 SVGEGT. This CDR3 region has 15 residues. V was clipped by 2 bases and J by 3 bases, with 11 bases between them. The material sequenced was PBMCs, taken 5 days after the first yellow fever vaccination. The chain is built from TRBV6-2 or TRBV6-3 and TRBJ2-1; D is possibly TRBD1 or TRBD2 (5 bases each). The TCR originated in a man aged 18 to 30 who received the YFV17D yellow fever vaccine. CDR3 sequence reads: CASSYPGLGYNEQFF. Written as DNA, the CDR3 is TGTGCCAGCAGTTACCCGGGGCTCGGCTACAATGAGCAGTTCTTC.